This T cell receptor beta chain was recorded in a study of blood T cell repertoires in COVID-19. Looking at the study overall: PBMCs, B-cell-depleted T cells, or T cells provided the cDNA or gDNA that made up the material.

Cohorts were based on clinical histories the participants reported. Here immunoSEQ multiplex PCR was the method, and the copy in TCRdb shows in-frame clones only, minus some. The data show a few hundred thousand clones, roughly 89% seen once. Between the trimmed V and J ends, which lost 0 bases and 5 bases, there was a span of 10 bases. This CDR3 is 15 amino acids long. Germline assignment: CDR1 LGHDT and CDR2 YNNKEL (reference sequence). V is TRBV3-1 (or the pseudogene TRBV3-2) and J is TRBJ1-4; D gene unclear. This receptor was taken from a woman in her 40s who had recovered from COVID-19. The sample comprised PBMCs or T cells enriched from blood (not recorded which). The CDR3 DNA reads TGTGCCAGCAGCCAAGAACTGGACTTAAATGAAAAACTGTTTTTT. Protein: CASSQELDLNEKLFF.